These 3 T cell receptor beta chains share one sample of origin, sequenced in a study of T cell repertoires in cytomegalovirus infection. Using its own MiXCR run on the reads, TCRdb lists one record per CDR3 protein. The sample carries roughly 170,000 distinct CDR3 sequences, 20% to 25% recorded once. Antigens for these TCRs are unknown. Here the sequenced sample was CD8+ T cells from cultured PBMCs, taken from culture after CMV antigen stimulation. The origin of the receptors is a human donor in good health (CMV status not recorded). Some clones in this sample may be carry-over from other donors' samples.

This rearrangement joins TRBV4-1 to TRBJ2-1; D is uncertain. Trimming took off 0 bases at V and 3 bases at J, with 9 bases between the two ends. Germline CDR1 and CDR2: MGHRA and YSYEKL. This CDR3 spans 15 amino acids. CDR3 coding DNA: TGCGCCAGCAGCCAAGATAGGCCCGGCTACAATGAGCAGTTCTTC. It yields the protein CASSQDRPGYNEQFF.

The genes are TRBV20-1 and TRBJ1-4; D is undetermined. Germline V lookup: CDR1 DFQATT, CDR2 SNEGSKA (reference sequence). The CDR3 runs 15 residues. Trimming left V 0 bases short and J 4 bases short, with 12 bases between. This CDR3 reads CSARDAARFNEKLFF. CDR3 DNA sequence: TGCAGTGCTAGAGACGCGGCCAGATTTAATGAAAAACTGTTTTTT.

This clonotype has ten or more counts. The V call is TRBV7-2, the J call TRBJ1-4; possible D gene TRBD1, 5 bases. The germline gives CDR1 SGHTA, CDR2 FQGNSA. The CDR3 extends over 15 amino acids. The V gene lost 0 bases and the J gene lost 5 bases, with 10 bases spanning the gap. Written as DNA, the CDR3 is TGTGCCAGCAGCTTAGCGCCGGCAGGGAATGAAAAACTGTTTTTT. Its translation: CASSLAPAGNEKLFF.